The T cell receptor (beta chain) under discussion was sequenced for a study of T cells in women clearing cervical HPV infection. Study-wide background: Donors had HPV16-related CIN3 or worse; 2 had invasive cancer.

Regarding the study as a whole: Repertoire richness, not evenness, was significantly elevated in CIN3+ cases versus controls.

Sequencing was performed with immunoSEQ multiplex PCR; in TCRdb, only in-frame clones are kept and a portion is missing. This sample's clone table lists about 33,000 clones. About this clone: The antigen is undetermined. The DNA ends 3 residues before the CDR3 does, and the rest of the CDR3 is filled in from the germline J gene.

All participants had a single incident cervical HPV16 infection, and prevalent HPV16 infections were excluded. V lost 5 bases and J lost 1, with 14 bases in between. Per germline, CDR1 SGHTA and CDR2 FQGNSA. CDR3 length equals 15 residues. This sequence originates from a woman aged 18-70 years with a cervical HPV16 infection that either progressed to CIN3+ or cleared (not recorded which). V and J are TRBV7-2 and TRBJ2-5; D may be TRBD1 (6 bases). The sequencing input was blood buffy coat. CDR3 DNA (partial): TGTGCCAGCAGCCCTCACCCCAGGGGCCAAGAGACC. This sequence encodes CASSPHPRGQET. The whole CDR3 sequence is CASSPHPRGQETQYF.